The clone carrying this T cell receptor beta chain was found a few times. Time point here: newly diagnosed GD, antithyroid drugs for less than 3 months. PBMCs provided the RNA from which the TCR library was made. TCR beta libraries were built with iRepertoire HTBI primers and Arm-PCR of CDR3 regions. TCRdb redid the calling of the multiplex PCR reads with MiXCR, one entry per CDR3 protein. The table includes 320,000 or so distinct CDR3 sequences, approximately 20% detected once. The data stem from a study of regulatory T cells in long-lasting Graves disease. This CDR3 contains 17 residues. Germline CDR1 is ENHRY and CDR2 is SYGVKD. J was trimmed by 1 base and V by 0 bases; bases with no gene match: 8.

Sequencing was performed on peripheral blood mononuclear cells (PBMCs), taken at new diagnosis, from a patient treated with antithyroid drugs. The J gene is TRBJ2-5, the V gene TRBV10-3, with 7 nucleotides matching TRBD1. The clonotype was recovered from a female donor with Graves disease. The CDR3 DNA sequence: TGTGCCATCAGTGAGTCGGTGTACAGGGGAACCCAAGAGACCCAGTACTTC. It yields the protein CAISESVYRGTQETQYF.